This is a list of T cell receptor beta chains from one sample in a study of blood T cell repertoires in COVID-19. Profiled with immunoSEQ multiplex PCR; TCRdb holds only in-frame clones, not every one. In the table there are roughly 200,000 clones, about 91% of which are singletons. The sample comprised PBMCs or T cells enriched from blood (not recorded which). The source is a man aged 18 to 30 with acute COVID-19. CDR3s include the opening cysteine and the closing phenylalanine or tryptophan. Fields, in order: V gene, D gene, clone size, J gene, CDR3 protein, CDR3 DNA. D genes are given only for firm matches. Part of the rows lack a size; the others show once, few, many or a class for expanded clones.

v_call: TRBV6-5
d_call: TRBD1
clone_size: .
j_call: TRBJ2-2
cdr3_aa: CASRTGDTGELFF
cdr3_nt: TGTGCCAGCCGGACAGGGGACACCGGGGAGCTGTTTTTT

v_call: TRBV7-9
d_call: TRBD2
clone_size: .
j_call: TRBJ2-7
cdr3_aa: CASSTQRDPLYEQYF
cdr3_nt: TGTGCCAGCAGCACCCAGCGGGATCCCCTCTACGAGCAGTACTTC

v_call: TRBV5-5
d_call: TRBD1
clone_size: .
j_call: TRBJ1-2
cdr3_aa: CASSLWPGGTDGYTF
cdr3_nt: TGTGCCAGCAGCTTGTGGCCAGGGGGCACGGATGGCTACACCTTC

v_call: TRBV28
d_call: .
clone_size: .
j_call: TRBJ2-5
cdr3_aa: CASSLPQASVKQETQYF
cdr3_nt: TGTGCCAGCAGTTTACCTCAAGCTAGCGTAAAACAAGAGACCCAGTACTTC

v_call: TRBV5-5
d_call: .
clone_size: .
j_call: TRBJ2-1
cdr3_aa: CASSLLRLASNEQFF
cdr3_nt: TGTGCCAGCAGCTTGCTGCGCCTAGCTAGCAATGAGCAGTTCTTC

v_call: TRBV21-1
d_call: .
clone_size: .
j_call: TRBJ2-3
cdr3_aa: CASREIEDTQYF
cdr3_nt: TGTGCCAGCCGGGAGATCGAAGATACGCAGTATTTT

v_call: TRBV28
d_call: .
clone_size: .
j_call: TRBJ2-7
cdr3_aa: CASSSLTTGTNYEQYF
cdr3_nt: TGTGCCAGCAGTTCCTTAACTACAGGGACCAACTACGAGCAGTACTTC

v_call: TRBV7-9
d_call: .
clone_size: few
j_call: TRBJ2-1
cdr3_aa: CASSWAVGDEQFF
cdr3_nt: TGTGCCAGCAGCTGGGCAGTAGGGGATGAGCAGTTCTTC

v_call: TRBV28
d_call: .
clone_size: .
j_call: TRBJ2-6
cdr3_aa: CASSLNRGGSGANVLTF
cdr3_nt: TGTGCCAGCAGTTTAAATAGAGGGGGTTCTGGGGCCAACGTCCTGACTTTC

v_call: TRBV4-2
d_call: TRBD2
clone_size: .
j_call: TRBJ2-3
cdr3_aa: CASSQDHTSGTDTQYF
cdr3_nt: TGTGCCAGCAGCCAAGATCATACTAGCGGGACAGATACGCAGTATTTT

v_call: TRBV24-1
d_call: .
clone_size: .
j_call: TRBJ1-5
cdr3_aa: CATSDSYSNQPQHF
cdr3_nt: TGTGCCACCAGTGACTCCTATAGCAATCAGCCCCAGCATTTT

v_call: TRBV28
d_call: .
clone_size: .
j_call: TRBJ1-6
cdr3_aa: CASRPGKKDSPLHF
cdr3_nt: TGTGCCAGCCGGCCAGGGAAAAAAGATTCACCCCTCCACTTT

v_call: TRBV28
d_call: TRBD1
clone_size: .
j_call: TRBJ1-2
cdr3_aa: CASSLPLGQALGFDYGYTF
cdr3_nt: TGTGCCAGCAGCCTTCCCCTGGGACAGGCCCTAGGGTTTGACTATGGCTACACCTTC

v_call: TRBV5-1
d_call: .
clone_size: .
j_call: TRBJ2-5
cdr3_aa: CASSLDGRDQETQYF
cdr3_nt: TGCGCCAGCAGCTTAGACGGGCGGGACCAAGAGACCCAGTACTTC

v_call: TRBV29-1
d_call: TRBD1
clone_size: .
j_call: TRBJ1-1
cdr3_aa: CSAEGQMGTEAFF
cdr3_nt: TGCAGCGCAGAGGGACAGATGGGCACTGAAGCTTTCTTT

v_call: TRBV18
d_call: TRBD2
clone_size: .
j_call: TRBJ2-1
cdr3_aa: CASSPRGTSGGPDNEQFF
cdr3_nt: TGTGCCAGCTCACCAAGGGGAACTAGCGGGGGACCCGACAATGAGCAGTTCTTC

v_call: TRBV7-6
d_call: TRBD1
clone_size: .
j_call: TRBJ2-3
cdr3_aa: CASSFSGTGSSDTQYF
cdr3_nt: TGTGCCAGCAGCTTTTCCGGGACAGGGTCGTCAGATACGCAGTATTTT

v_call: TRBV29-1
d_call: TRBD2
clone_size: .
j_call: TRBJ2-1
cdr3_aa: CSGELAGPYNEQFF
cdr3_nt: TGCAGCGGAGAGCTAGCGGGGCCATACAATGAGCAGTTCTTC

v_call: TRBV14
d_call: TRBD1
clone_size: .
j_call: TRBJ1-1
cdr3_aa: CASSQRGLNTEAFF
cdr3_nt: TGTGCCAGCAGCCAGAGGGGGCTGAACACTGAAGCTTTCTTT

v_call: TRBV5-5
d_call: .
clone_size: .
j_call: TRBJ1-2
cdr3_aa: CASSLNLGRVSDYGYTF
cdr3_nt: TGTGCCAGCAGCTTGAATCTCGGGAGGGTTTCCGACTATGGCTACACCTTC

v_call: TRBV27
d_call: .
clone_size: .
j_call: TRBJ2-1
cdr3_aa: CASSFNNEQFF
cdr3_nt: TGTGCCAGCAGTTTTAACAATGAGCAGTTCTTC

v_call: TRBV10-3
d_call: .
clone_size: .
j_call: TRBJ2-5
cdr3_aa: CAISESRGKETQYF
cdr3_nt: TGTGCCATCAGTGAGTCGAGAGGAAAAGAGACCCAGTACTTC

v_call: TRBV28
d_call: TRBD1
clone_size: .
j_call: TRBJ2-5
cdr3_aa: CASSQGVETQYF
cdr3_nt: TGTGCCAGCAGTCAGGGGGTGGAGACCCAGTACTTC

v_call: TRBV19
d_call: TRBD2
clone_size: .
j_call: TRBJ2-7
cdr3_aa: CASSIGAAGVYEQYF
cdr3_nt: TGTGCCAGTAGTATAGGTGCAGCGGGAGTCTACGAGCAGTACTTC

v_call: TRBV28
d_call: TRBD1
clone_size: once
j_call: TRBJ2-7
cdr3_aa: CASRGWTGPYEQYF
cdr3_nt: TGTGCCAGCAGGGGTTGGACAGGGCCCTACGAGCAGTACTTC

v_call: TRBV6-5
d_call: TRBD2
clone_size: .
j_call: TRBJ2-1
cdr3_aa: CASSLSGRGYNEQFF
cdr3_nt: TGTGCCAGCAGCTTAAGCGGGAGGGGATACAATGAGCAGTTCTTC

v_call: TRBV3-1/TRBV3-2
d_call: .
clone_size: once
j_call: TRBJ1-4
cdr3_aa: CASNRGGANEKLFF
cdr3_nt: TGTGCCAGCAACCGGGGGGGGGCTAATGAAAAACTGTTTTTT

v_call: TRBV7-2
d_call: TRBD2
clone_size: .
j_call: TRBJ2-7
cdr3_aa: CASRPGLAGAHEQYF
cdr3_nt: TGTGCCAGCAGACCAGGACTAGCGGGAGCCCACGAGCAGTACTTC

v_call: TRBV18
d_call: .
clone_size: few
j_call: TRBJ1-2
cdr3_aa: CASSPGVYREGYGYTF
cdr3_nt: TGTGCCAGCTCACCAGGCGTCTACCGGGAAGGCTATGGCTACACCTTC

v_call: TRBV28
d_call: TRBD1
clone_size: .
j_call: TRBJ2-2
cdr3_aa: CASSDGQGITGELFF
cdr3_nt: TGTGCCAGCAGTGATGGACAGGGGATCACCGGGGAGCTGTTTTTT

v_call: TRBV9
d_call: TRBD2
clone_size: few
j_call: TRBJ2-1
cdr3_aa: CASSVGVAGVLNEQFF
cdr3_nt: TGTGCCAGCAGCGTAGGGGTAGCGGGAGTTTTGAATGAGCAGTTCTTC

v_call: TRBV5-6
d_call: .
clone_size: .
j_call: TRBJ1-3
cdr3_aa: CASSPEWGHPSGNTIYF
cdr3_nt: TGTGCCAGCAGCCCGGAGTGGGGACACCCCTCTGGAAACACCATATATTTT

v_call: TRBV19
d_call: TRBD1
clone_size: .
j_call: TRBJ2-3
cdr3_aa: CASSIPSGQGQDTQYF
cdr3_nt: TGTGCCAGTAGTATCCCCTCGGGACAGGGGCAAGATACGCAGTATTTT

v_call: TRBV6-5
d_call: TRBD2
clone_size: .
j_call: TRBJ2-2
cdr3_aa: CASSYSAGVITGELFF
cdr3_nt: TGTGCCAGCAGTTACTCTGCGGGAGTAATAACCGGGGAGCTGTTTTTT